This TCR beta chain appears in the sequencing data of a study of CD8+ T cells in alopecia areata. Study summary: Patients received oral tofacitinib, 5 to 10 mg twice daily, for moderate-to-severe alopecia areata.

As part of sample collection, lesional scalp punch biopsies and peripheral blood were taken from alopecia areata patients. As regards this clone: What it binds is not known.

Study-level findings and limits: Scalp samples also contribute reads from the resident alphabeta T cells found in normal skin. For lesional scalp, especially alopecia totalis/universalis, clonality was higher than in normal scalp.

As the sequencing template, cDNA was produced by extracting RNA and reverse transcribing it. Using immunoSEQ multiplex PCR, the repertoire was profiled, and TCRdb retains in-frame clones only, with some absent. The sample includes 100,000 to 150,000 clones, around 49% of them seen just once. Per germline, CDR1 SGHVS and CDR2 FQNEAQ. The CDR3 runs to 15 residues. Trimming removed 5 bases at V and 8 bases at J, with 19 bases between. The clonotype comes from a human donor with alopecia areata. Material: CD8+ T cells sorted from blood, obtained at week 0. The chain links TRBV7-8 to TRBJ2-1; TRBD1 is a possible D gene (5 bases). This chain's CDR3 is CASSQLQGLLDEQFF. The CDR3 DNA follows: TGTGCCAGCAGCCAACTCCAGGGCCTCCTGGATGAGCAGTTCTTC.